This T cell receptor (beta chain) was identified in a study of immune characteristics of hereditary and idiopathic chronic pancreatitis. For the study in its entirety: The study profiled local pancreatic immune cells and TCRbeta repertoires in hereditary and idiopathic chronic pancreatitis compared with control organ donor pancreases. TCRbeta sequencing included 5 control pancreases, seven or eight pancreases with hereditary chronic pancreatitis and about six pancreases with idiopathic chronic pancreatitis. The gDNA-based approach was selected because minimal in vitro experimental manipulation of pancreas-infiltrating T cells was involved.

For this clone: Its antigen specificity is not known. Qualities for individual bases were not recorded, and no much larger clone is one base off.

Libraries were constructed by the immunoSEQ multiplex PCR assay. From pancreatic genomic DNA, the TCRbeta CDR3 region and adjacent sequences were amplified and sequenced. In the original analysis: Productive clonality and productive rearrangement counts were measured along with repertoire diversity, which was expressed as a mean normalized Shannon-Wiener index. Control and chronic pancreatitis repertoire metrics were compared with the nonparametric Mann-Whitney U test. CDR3beta sequences with identical amino acid composition and length across subjects were defined as shared clonotypes. The clones in this table, taken by TCRdb from immuneACCESS, are in-frame only. Not every clone is retained; where verified, under half of the shortfall comes from an unresolved V gene, and the cause of the rest is unknown. The DNA was the basis for D and trimming; V, J and clone size are from that table. The sample table holds about 15,000 clones, of which roughly 70% were seen once. The ten largest clones represent 13% to 15% of the sample.

Pancreas tissue with chronic pancreatitis was obtained from patients having total pancreatectomy with islet autotransplantation (TPIAT). No known history of diabetes was present in the included chronic pancreatitis patients. For TCRbeta sequencing, genomic DNA was extracted directly from bulk pancreas tissue without sorting T cells. Pancreas tissues were collected consecutively from patients and organ donors at two US centers. Study-level results and caveats: Chronic pancreatitis caused by alcohol use was not included in the study. Because patient tissue could be obtained only at the time of TPIAT, differences in disease duration may have affected the immune findings. Significantly increased TCRbeta repertoire diversity and reduced clonality were observed in both chronic pancreatitis groups relative to controls. Among about a dozen chronic pancreatitis patients, a positive correlation was found between numbers of productive TCR rearrangements and disease severity scores. Hereditary and idiopathic chronic pancreatitis differed in Vbeta-Jbeta gene family usage, including TRBV10, TRBV19, TRBV23 and TRBV5.

V ends up 7 bases short and J 4 bases short, with an unmatched junction base count of 5. The germline V gene (reference sequence) yields SGHNT for CDR1 and YYREEE for CDR2. The cysteine opens and the phenylalanine closes a CDR3 of 13 amino acids. Only the CDR3 DNA is retained, 39 bases long and in frame from the first base. Specimen: pancreas tissue with hereditary chronic pancreatitis. The chain uses TRBV5-4 and TRBJ1-2; 9 bases in the junction line up with TRBD1. The receptor comes from a human donor with chronic pancreatitis. CDR3 sequence: CASSGTGSYGYTF. The DNA sequence is given as TGTGCCAGCTCTGGGACAGGGAGCTATGGCTACACCTTC.